Listed below are T cell receptor beta chains from one sample, sequenced in a study of T cells after somatic rescue of genetic block. TCRdb's table, derived via immunoSEQ multiplex PCR, lists solely in-frame clones and lacks some. Here the sample spans fewer than 150,000 clones, over 80% being singletons. Sequencing was performed on peripheral blood mononuclear cells (PBMCs). The receptors stem from a young woman. CDR3s include the opening cysteine and the closing phenylalanine or tryptophan. A D gene is named only where the DNA matches it firmly.

>TRBV30|.|TRBJ2-7
TGTGCCTGGAGTGTTTCTTCCTACGAGCAGTACTTC
CAWSVSSYEQYF
>TRBV14|.|TRBJ2-7
TGTGCCAGCAGCATCTCCGGGAACCCCTACGAGCAGTACTTC
CASSISGNPYEQYF
>TRBV2|.|TRBJ2-2
TGTGCCAGCAGTACCCCGGGCGGCACCGGGGAGCTGTTTTTT
CASSTPGGTGELFF
>TRBV13|.|TRBJ2-7
TGTGCCAGCAGCCCTTGGCGGGGCGAATCCTACGAGCAGTACTTC
CASSPWRGESYEQYF
>TRBV5-8|.|TRBJ2-7
TGTGCCAGCAGCCCCCGTGGGGTGCCGCCCTACGAGCAGTACTTC
CASSPRGVPPYEQYF
>TRBV6-4|.|TRBJ2-1
TGTGCCAGCAGTGACTCGAAGTCAGCGTCCAATGAGCAGTTCTTC
CASSDSKSASNEQFF
>TRBV5-5|.|TRBJ2-5
TGTGCCAGCAGCCTCTCCCGGGAGACCCAGTACTTC
CASSLSRETQYF
>TRBV18|.|TRBJ2-5
TGTGCCAGCTCACCACCGGGACTTAAAGAGACCCAGTACTTC
CASSPPGLKETQYF
>TRBV19|TRBD2|TRBJ2-2
TGTGCCAGTAGTATAGATCATCCGGGACTAGCGGGGTCCACCGGGGAGCTGTTTTTT
CASSIDHPGLAGSTGELFF
>TRBV27|.|TRBJ1-1
TGTGCCAGCAGTCTGGGGGGGCACACTGAAGCTTTCTTT
CASSLGGHTEAFF
>TRBV19|TRBD1|TRBJ2-7
TGTGCCAGTAGTATGGCCGGGACAGGGTCCTACGAGCAGTACTTC
CASSMAGTGSYEQYF
>TRBV7-9|.|TRBJ2-7
TGTGCCAGCAGCGCCGGCATCTACGAGCAGTACTTC
CASSAGIYEQYF
>TRBV11-3|.|TRBJ2-1
TGTGCCAGCAGTTCTCTTCGGGGGAGGGGGTACAATGAGCAGTTCTTC
CASSSLRGRGYNEQFF
>TRBV19|.|TRBJ2-7
TGTGCCAGTAGTATTGTGTTCGCTAGCCTCTCCTACGAGCAGTACTTC
CASSIVFASLSYEQYF
>TRBV4-3|.|TRBJ2-5
TGCGCCAGCAGCCAAGACCTAGCCATGGAGACCCAGTACTTC
CASSQDLAMETQYF
>TRBV28|.|TRBJ1-2
TGTGCCAGCAAGGATAGGGACATCTATGGCTACACCTTC
CASKDRDIYGYTF
>TRBV6-1|.|TRBJ2-5
TGTGCCAGCAGTCCCAGGGTAGAGACCCAGTACTTC
CASSPRVETQYF
>TRBV5-4|.|TRBJ1-5
TGTGCCAGCAGCTCCTCTGGGACCAATCAGCCCCAGCATTTT
CASSSSGTNQPQHF
>TRBV21-1|.|TRBJ1-6
TGTGCCAGCAGCACCCGACAGGGGCAAAATTCACCCCTCCACTTT
CASSTRQGQNSPLHF
>TRBV4-3|.|TRBJ2-1
TGCGCCAGCAGCCAAGATAAGGGGGGCACGGTCAATGAGCAGTTCTTC
CASSQDKGGTVNEQFF